The subject of this entry is one TCR beta chain. The antigen it recognizes is unknown. No much larger clonotype is one base removed from it; base qualities were not supplied. This entry belongs to a study of T cells in Graves' hyperthyroidism and ophthalmopathy (dated by TCRdb to 2018 to 2020). For the wider study: Peripheral blood samples were taken at initial diagnosis, before any treatment was given. According to the paper, TCR Vbeta CDR3 sequencing was carried out on about 140 peripheral blood samples, which came from more than 40 ophthalmopathy, 75 or so hyperthyroidism and around 17 progressor patients. After sampling, hyperthyroidism patients received methimazole starting at 30 mg daily, and ophthalmopathy patients received high-dose intravenous methylprednisolone. To identify TCR V-J signatures that set the groups apart, the researchers used a discovery cohort of 100 or so patients, made up of 40 to 45 with Graves' ophthalmopathy and some 56 with stable Graves' hyperthyroidism. An independent validation cohort of around 19 hyperthyroidism patients and about 15 patients who later progressed to ophthalmopathy tested prospective prediction of ophthalmopathy. In about six Graves' hyperthyroidism patients, the study also compared T-cell repertoires from thyroid tissue with T-cell repertoires from blood. For training and testing, the 100 or so patients in the discovery cohort were randomly divided in a 7:3 ratio.

Amplification of TCR beta CDR3 regions was carried out from RNA transcripts. The first round of RT-PCR for the TCR CDR3 was performed with the HTBI primer set and the Qiagen OneStep RT-PCR kit. Libraries were constructed in a second round of multiplex PCR, after which size selection and purification were performed. Paired-end sequencing of the libraries was performed with 100 bp reads on an Illumina HiSeq2000. As for the authors' bioinformatics: SOAPnuke was used to process the raw data, with reads discarded if the reads contained adapters or uncalled bases, had a mean Phred below 15, or lacked an exact constant-primer or identifier match. High-quality paired reads were merged with COPE v1.2.5, and unique nucleotide sequences were defined as clonotypes. MiTCR v1.1 was used to align the clonotypes against IMGT TRBV, TRBD and TRBJ reference segments. The analysis included only V-J combinations with a frequency above 0.0001, which together covered more than 98% of the repertoires. The TCS score was defined as F50 (clonal expansion) divided by E x V (chaos), with BLOSUM62-based TCRdist calculated between CDR3 peptides within each V-J. Welch's t-statistics and random forest reduced roughly 500 V-J features to around 14, which were used in a naive Bayes classifier (R e1071). TCRdb took the public reads, trimmed them with fastp at Q25, ran MiXCR for clone calling and kept in-frame beta chains. Rows are unified per CDR3 protein, each entry keeping the most common DNA and genes. These V and J calls are TCRdb output, not the study's own analysis. The table for this sample lists roughly 170,000 distinct CDR3 sequences; 15% to 20% of them were counted only once. In total, the top ten clones hold 25% to 30% of the sample.

CDR1 and CDR2, per the germline V gene (reference sequence), are DFQATT and SNEGSKA. V is pared back by 2 bases and J by 3 bases, with 14 bases lying between the germline termini. The CDR3 numbers 14 residues from cysteine through phenylalanine. CDR3 DNA only is kept here, 42 bases in frame from base 1. Stable Graves' hyperthyroidism was defined as the absence of progression to ophthalmopathy over 18 months of follow-up. Hyperthyroidism patients were newly diagnosed, had a disease duration of under 2 months, and were aged 18 to 65 years. Exclusion was applied to patients with uncontrolled infections, other autoimmune diseases, pregnancy or lactation. Diagnoses were based on clinical symptoms, serum thyroxine and TRAb, thyroid ultrasound and orbital computed tomography. Ficoll-Paque density gradient centrifugation was used to isolate PBMCs from about 10 ml of fresh peripheral blood. Total RNA was extracted using Trizol reagent, and RNA quality was assessed on an Agilent 2100 Bioanalyzer.

The paper as a whole reports these results and caveats: A 13 V-J signature model separated ophthalmopathy from stable hyperthyroidism, with roughly 88% sensitivity and 81.08% specificity in cross-validation and 80%/75% in testing. In validation, the model predicted progression to ophthalmopathy a median of about 6.8 months before onset, with roughly 70% sensitivity and roughly 77% specificity. Most expanded thyroid clonotypes (frequency above 0.001) were also detected in blood, a finding suggesting that blood repertoires may reflect thyroid immune responses. No statistical method was used to fix the sample size in advance, and group allocation was not hidden from the investigators.

The V and J segments used are TRBV20-1 and TRBJ2-7; the D gene could be TRBD1 or TRBD2, each one agreeing over 5 bases. Sequencing was carried out using blood. This receptor was obtained from a woman aged 45-60 years with Graves' hyperthyroidism. The DNA is as follows: TGCAGTGCTAGACCGGGACGGATAGACTACGAGCAGTACTTC. Its coded protein is CSARPGRIDYEQYF.